This T cell receptor (beta chain) was profiled in a study of blood T cell repertoires in COVID-19. As for the study in general: The analysed material was cDNA or gDNA that came from T cells, B-cell-depleted T cells, or PBMCs.

Only in-frame clones appear in the TCRdb table, and some are missing; sequencing was by immunoSEQ multiplex PCR. In the table there are under 300,000 clones, roughly 85% of which are singletons. This CDR3 has 15 residues. Losses at the gene ends were 5 bases for V and 4 bases for J; bases not matched to a gene: 8. CDR1 is MNHEY and CDR2 is SMNVEV in the germline V gene (reference sequence). This receptor was identified in a woman aged 45-65 years who had recovered from COVID-19. Material for sequencing was PBMCs or T cells enriched from blood (not recorded which). The chain couples TRBV27 to TRBJ2-7, with TRBD1 matching over 10 bases. The CDR3 region is CASSTGTGVAYEQYF. As DNA, the CDR3 is TGTGCCAGCAGTACCGGGACAGGGGTGGCGTACGAGCAGTACTTC.